The source of this TCR beta chain is a study of CD8+ T cells in alopecia areata. Across the study: For the treated group, dosing was oral tofacitinib at 5 to 10 mg twice daily.

Worth noting for this clone: Its antigen is as yet unknown.

General observations from the study: Scalp samples also yield sequences of resident alphabeta T cells from normal skin. Patients showed less clear TCR sequence sharing than mice, possibly partly because of HLA diversity. Normal scalp showed lower clonality than lesional scalp, especially alopecia totalis/universalis.

In each case, RNA was isolated and then reverse transcribed into cDNA as the sequencing template. Libraries were prepared by immunoSEQ multiplex PCR; TCRdb keeps only in-frame clonotypes and omits some of them. The sample contains 120,000 or so clones, approximately 38% of which appear only once. The V gene end was trimmed by 4 bases and the J gene end by 9 bases; junction bases not matched to a gene: 4. CDR3 length equals 12 residues. Germline loops: CDR1 SGHTA, CDR2 FQGNSA. J is TRBJ2-3 and V is TRBV7-2; 7 bases are a match to TRBD2. This receptor was taken from a human donor with alopecia areata. The specimen sequenced was CD4+ T cells sorted from blood. DNA of the CDR3: TGTGCCAGCAGCTCGACTAGCCCAACGCAGTATTTT. Protein product: CASSSTSPTQYF.